Sequencing of this T cell receptor (beta chain) was carried out in a study of blood T cells in healthy people across ages (dated by TCRdb to between 2014 and 2017). With respect to the entire study: In model experiments, roughly one uniquely barcoded TCR beta cDNA molecule per two T cells was captured by template switching. For two donors (one aged 18 to 30 and one aged 80 or older), the study analyzed two additional independent replicas of 1 million unique cDNA reads from the same blood draw. Using deep sequencing normalized with unique cDNA molecular identifiers, the study measured how TCR beta repertoire diversity changes with age. The donors were divided into four age groups: young (average around 15 years), middle-aged (around 41), aged (approximately 59) and long-lived (more than 75). Donors of different ages were randomly distributed across sequencing lanes to avoid experimental bias. Paper-wide results and their limitations: Since profiling was done on bulk unsorted PBMCs, naive and antigen-experienced compartments could not be conclusively compared. Observed TCR beta diversity correlated strongly with the percentage of naive T cells measured by flow cytometry. The CMV infection status of donors was not known, potentially confounding age-related changes in expanded clonotypes. Estimates of total diversity from one million sequenced T cells were regarded as lower bounds and underestimates. Compared with the aged group, the long-lived group had more naive CD4+ T cells, fewer expanded clones and increased TCR diversity, a pattern suggesting age selection. Observed TCR beta diversity per million T cells fell roughly linearly with age, and a significant reduction was already apparent by age about 43.

The library came from 5' RACE. These reads were obtained on an Illumina HiSeq 2500. A second PCR of 7 to 11 cycles was run with a J-beta primer mix and a sample-barcoded 5' primer. A template-switch 5' adaptor carrying 12 random nucleotides introduced a unique molecular identifier onto each TCR beta cDNA molecule. Each sample yielded at least 2.5 million CDR3-containing paired-end reads. First-strand cDNA synthesis was performed from all RNA using the Mint cDNA synthesis kit, with priming by a TRBC-specific oligonucleotide. Following uracil-DNA glycosylase treatment, a first 18-cycle PCR with universal primers M1SS and BC2_uni_R was performed on all cDNA. The original methods were these. For normalization, 1 million high-quality reads, each with a distinct molecular identifier, were randomly selected from each sample. Instead of being binned into consensus sequences, reads that shared molecular identifiers were thrown out. CDR3 identification, clonotype clustering and error correction used MiTCR with a Q25 quality threshold and the strictest error-elimination algorithm. A nonparametric unseen species model using Euler transformation provided a lower-bound estimate of total TCR beta diversity. The public reads were quality trimmed at Q25 with fastp and then assembled into clones with MiXCR by TCRdb, keeping productive beta chains. When rows share a CDR3 protein, they turn into one entry using the most common DNA and genes. The V and J calls reflect TCRdb's pipeline rather than the authors' work. The sample table records over a million distinct CDR3 sequences; roughly 43% of these occur just once. More than 4% of the sample is in the top ten clones.

The 39 donors, aged 6 to 90 years, were systemically healthy Caucasian individuals from Russia. Approximately 10 milliliters of peripheral blood were collected from each donor into EDTA-treated Vacutainer tubes. Ficoll-Paque density-gradient centrifugation was used to isolate PBMCs, with at least 7 million obtained per sample. Total RNA was extracted from PBMCs with Trizol reagent, with at least 5 micrograms obtained per sample. For every donor, flow cytometry on a PBMC aliquot measured the percentage of naive CD45RAhigh/CD27high T cells. Sequences LNHDA (CDR1) and SQIVND (CDR2) are obtained from the germline V gene (reference sequence). The germline ends are 11 bases apart after V is trimmed by 1 base and J by 7 bases. The CDR3 has 13 amino acids, counting the end cysteine and phenylalanine. CDR3 DNA is the only sequence kept; it has 39 bases, read in frame from the first base. This clonotype was observed a handful of times. There is no known antigen for this receptor. No base quality values were provided; no much bigger clone lies one nucleotide off.

This sequence uses TRBV19 and TRBJ2-7; a weak D assignment points to TRBD1 (5 bases agree). Material: blood. The clonotype originates from a woman between 18 and 29 years old in good health. Here is the DNA: TGTGCCAGTAGTATAGTCCACGCAGGGGAGCAGTACTTC. It codes for CASSIVHAGEQYF. When the CDR3 is completed using the reference TRBV19 and TRBJ2-7 genes on either side, the full variable domain is DGGITQSPKYLFRKEGQNVTLSCEQNLNHDAMYWYRQDPGQGLRLIYYSQIVNDFQKGDIAEGYSVSREKKESFPLTVTSAQKNPTAFYLCASSIVHAGEQYFGPGTRLTVT.